Listed below are T cell receptor beta chains from one sample, sequenced in a study of blood T cell repertoires in COVID-19. Data came from immunoSEQ multiplex PCR; TCRdb stores just in-frame clones and leaves some out. The sample holds about 330,000 clones, under 95% seen once. The sequenced sample was PBMCs or T cells enriched from blood (not recorded which). These receptors were taken from a woman younger than 45 who had recovered from COVID-19. CDR3s include the opening cysteine and the closing phenylalanine or tryptophan. D genes are given only for firm matches. Clone size is not always given. Where it is, it says once, few, many or a class for expanded clones.

j_call clone_size v_call d_call cdr3_nt cdr3_aa
TRBJ1-2 NA TRBV4-2 NA TGTGCCAGCAGCCAAGATGAGATCCAGAAGGGGTATGGCTACACCTTC CASSQDEIQKGYGYTF
TRBJ1-6 NA TRBV9 NA TGTGCCAGCAGCGAACAGGGTGATTCACCCCTCCACTTT CASSEQGDSPLHF
TRBJ1-4 few TRBV28 NA TGTGCCAGCAGCCCAGGGGAGTATGGTAATGAAAAACTGTTTTTT CASSPGEYGNEKLFF
TRBJ1-1 NA TRBV5-1 TRBD1 TGCGCCAGCAGCCCCCGGACAGGGAACACTGAAGCTTTCTTT CASSPRTGNTEAFF
TRBJ2-7 NA TRBV27 NA TGTGCCAGCAGTTTTCGTTCCTACGAGCAGTACTTC CASSFRSYEQYF
TRBJ2-1 NA TRBV19 TRBD2 TGTGCCAGTATACGAGCGGGAGGGACCAATGAGCAGTTCTTC CASIRAGGTNEQFF
TRBJ2-5 NA TRBV24-1 TRBD1 TGTGCCACCAGTGATTGGGGACAGGGCGTGGAGACCCAGTACTTC CATSDWGQGVETQYF
TRBJ1-1 NA TRBV29-1 TRBD1 TGCAGCGTTGGGTCCTCAGACAGGGCCACTGAAGCTTTCTTT CSVGSSDRATEAFF
TRBJ2-3 NA TRBV7-8 NA TGTGCCAGCAGCAGAGAACTAGCAGCTGGAACAGATACGCAGTATTTT CASSRELAAGTDTQYF
TRBJ2-1 NA TRBV11-3 NA TGTGCCAGCAGCTTACTTCTTAGCGGAGGTGAGCAGTTCTTC CASSLLLSGGEQFF